The 30 T cell receptor beta chains below were found in one sample sequenced in a study of T-cell reconstitution after alpha-beta-depleted transplantation in children. Preparation of the TCRbeta library involved a method that used unique molecular identifiers. TCRdb itself ran the PCR reads through MiXCR, one entry per CDR3 protein. The sample contains nearly 550,000 distinct CDR3 sequences, approximately 20% of which appear only once. Material: PBMCs from the stem cell graft donor, obtained from the stem cell graft. All receptors derive from a human donor who donated a stem cell graft to a child with acute lymphoblastic leukemia.

The J gene is TRBJ2-7, the V gene TRBV19; 9 bases are shared with TRBD1. Trimming took 3 bases from V and 5 from J; bases not matched to a gene: 8. Germline V gene sequence: CDR1 LNHDA, CDR2 SQIVND (reference sequence). CDR3 length equals 15 residues. The CDR3 nucleotides read TGTGCCAGTAGTATTAGGCGGACAGGGGAAAACGAGCAGTACTTC. Translated: CASSIRRTGENEQYF.

The sample holds a few counts of this clonotype. The rearrangement links TRBV21-1 to TRBJ1-2; the DNA was not used to check the table's D call, TRBD1. TRBV21-1 is a pseudogene segment. CDR3 length: 15 residues. The CDR3 sequence is CASSNQGARRGGYTF. CDR3 sequence (DNA): TGTGCCAGCAGCAATCAGGGGGCGCGGAGAGGAGGCTACACCTTC.

This clonotype was found a few times. This rearrangement joins TRBV27 to TRBJ2-3; 7 bases fit TRBD2. The germline V gene has CDR1 MNHEY and CDR2 SMNVEV (reference sequence). The CDR3 runs 15 residues. J gave up 4 bases and V 6 bases, and 10 bases lay outside the gene matches. The CDR3 protein is CASSLGLVLSDTQYF. CDR3 bases: TGTGCCAGCAGCCTCGGACTAGTATTATCAGATACGCAGTATTTT.

This clonotype was counted only a few times. The chain couples TRBV6-5 to TRBJ1-4; the D is unclear. V was pared by 0 bases and J by 7 bases, with 12 bases between. The CDR3 has 15 residues. Germline lookup yields CDR1 MNHEY and CDR2 SVGAGI. CDR3 loop: CASSYSGRVGEKLFF. For the CDR3, the DNA is TGTGCCAGCAGTTACTCGGGCCGCGTTGGTGAAAAACTGTTTTTT.

The chain joins TRBV27 to TRBJ2-7; TRBD2 matches at 7 bases. V trimming: 2 bases; J trimming: 5 bases; junction bases outside the gene matches: 3. In germline, CDR1 is MNHEY, CDR2 SMNVEV (reference sequence). The CDR3 loop spans 13 amino acids. In DNA form, the CDR3 reads TGTGCCAGCAGTTTACAGGGAGGGGACGAGCAGTACTTC. Its translation: CASSLQGGDEQYF.

The genes are TRBV27 and TRBJ2-4; D tentatively reads TRBD1 or TRBD2 (6 bases each). Per the germline V gene, CDR1 is MNHEY and CDR2 is SMNVEV (reference sequence). CDR3 length: 15 amino acids. Trimming pared 10 bases from V and 2 bases from J, leaving 18 bases between. The CDR3 sequence is CATRMGGSTKNIQYF. DNA for the CDR3: TGTGCCACCCGAATGGGGGGCTCAACCAAAAACATTCAGTACTTC.

The chain couples TRBV5-5 to TRBJ1-4, with D uncertain. The germline CDR1 and CDR2 sequences are SGHKS and YYEKEE (reference sequence). The germline V and J ends were trimmed by 2 bases and 8 bases, with 13 bases remaining between them. CDR3 size: 14 residues. CDR3 residues: CASSLLTTGEKLFF. The CDR3, as DNA: TGTGCCAGCAGCTTACTAACGACCGGGGAAAAACTGTTTTTT.

V and J are TRBV27 and TRBJ1-2, with D perhaps matching TRBD1 (6 bases). Germline assignment: CDR1 MNHEY and CDR2 SMNVEV (reference sequence). V was cut by 5 bases and J by 7 bases, with 14 bases left in between. CDR3 size: 13 residues. The CDR3 loop reads CASSPYRAAGYTF. In DNA, the CDR3 is TGTGCCAGCAGTCCCTACAGGGCTGCTGGCTACACCTTC.

This clonotype was seen only a few times. CDR3 protein: CASRGTVAADNEQFF. CDR3 sequence (DNA): TGTGCCAGCAGGGGCACGGTAGCGGCCGACAATGAGCAGTTCTTC. The rearrangement uses TRBV6-1 and TRBJ2-1; a weak D match, TRBD2 (6 bases). CDR1 MNHNS and CDR2 SASEGT come from the germline V gene. The CDR3 sequence is 15 residues long. Trimming left V 6 bases short and J 5 bases short, with 17 bases between.

This clonotype was seen only a few times. This chain links TRBV4-1 with TRBJ2-7, with 10 nucleotides matching TRBD2. The CDR3 spans 15 residues. Germline CDR1 reads MGHRA; CDR2 reads YSYEKL. Trimming cost V 3 bases and J 4 bases; bases outside gene matches: 6. CDR3 amino acids: CASSHPLAGAYEQYF. The CDR3 DNA reads as TGCGCCAGCAGCCATCCCCTAGCGGGGGCTTACGAGCAGTACTTC.

This clonotype was picked up a small number of times. The rearrangement uses TRBV7-9 and TRBJ2-5; D unclear. This CDR3 region has 13 residues. Germline assignment: CDR1 SEHNR and CDR2 FQNEAQ (reference sequence). V shed 2 bases and J shed 8 bases, with 12 bases lying between them. The CDR3 bases are TGTGCCAGCAGCTTACCCGCAAGAGATACCCAGTACTTC. Its protein is CASSLPARDTQYF.

A few counts support this clonotype. The chain combines TRBV20-1 with TRBJ2-3; D may be TRBD2 (6 bases). The CDR3 is 15 amino acids. V was clipped by 4 bases and J by 4 bases, with 18 bases between them. Germline V gene sequence: CDR1 DFQATT, CDR2 SNEGSKA (reference sequence). The CDR3 DNA sequence: TGCAGTGCTACCTCGATAGCGGAGAGCTCAGATACGCAGTATTTT. Its protein is CSATSIAESSDTQYF.

This chain uses TRBV11-2 with TRBJ2-1; the match to TRBD2 covers 13 bases. V gave up 5 bases and J gave up 11 bases; unmatched junction bases: 6. The CDR3 consists of 14 residues. Germline V gene data show CDR1 as SGHAT and CDR2 as FQNNGV. CDR3 bases: TGTGCCAGCAGCGGACTAGCGGGGGTGGATAAGCAGTTCTTC. Its protein product is CASSGLAGVDKQFF.

The chain is built from TRBV6-1 and TRBJ2-1; possible D gene TRBD1, 5 bases. Trimming took 7 bases from V and 5 from J, leaving 15 bases between them. The CDR3 spans 14 residues. The germline V gene encodes CDR1 MNHNS and CDR2 SASEGT. The CDR3 protein is CASTNPQGHNEQFF. The CDR3, as DNA: TGTGCCAGCACTAACCCCCAGGGCCACAATGAGCAGTTCTTC.

The chain joins TRBV5-1 to TRBJ2-2; D is unclear. Germline assignment: CDR1 SGHRS and CDR2 YFSETQ. V lost 7 bases to trimming and J lost 0 bases, with 7 bases between them. This CDR3 is 13 amino acids long. The CDR3 spells CASYGPNTGELFF. In DNA, the CDR3 is TGCGCCAGCTACGGACCGAACACCGGGGAGCTGTTTTTT.

A few counts support this clonotype. The V gene is TRBV7-9, the J gene TRBJ2-1; the D gene is possibly TRBD2 (6 bases). From germline, CDR1 is SEHNR and CDR2 FQNEAQ (reference sequence). The CDR3 sequence is 12 residues long. Trimming took off 9 bases at V and 4 bases at J, with 10 bases between the two ends. The CDR3 sequence: CARGDLYNEQFF. The DNA of the CDR3 is TGTGCCAGAGGGGACTTGTACAATGAGCAGTTCTTC.

J is TRBJ2-7 and V is TRBV12-3 or TRBV12-4, with 7 positions matching TRBD2. Trimming at V came to 8 bases and at J to 6 bases, leaving 10 bases not matched to a gene. The CDR3 contains 13 residues. The CDR3 DNA is TGTGCCAGCGGAAACGGGGAGGGAAGCGAGCAGTACTTC. It is translated as CASGNGEGSEQYF.

This chain connects TRBV20-1 to TRBJ1-5; D is perhaps TRBD1 (6 bases). CDR3 length: 14 amino acids. Germline CDR1 reads DFQATT; CDR2 reads SNEGSKA (reference sequence). V lost 5 bases and J lost 8, with 19 bases in between. The CDR3 here is CSASDQGPGEPQHF. As DNA, the CDR3 is TGCAGTGCTTCCGACCAGGGGCCTGGGGAGCCCCAGCATTTT.

The gene calls are TRBV6-1 and TRBJ1-6; no clear D. CDR3 length: 14 residues. The germline V gene has CDR1 MNHNS and CDR2 SASEGT. The ends were cut back, 6 bases at V and 7 bases at J, with 13 bases in the middle. Here the CDR3 DNA reads TGTGCCAGCAGATGGGAAACGGAGAATTCACCCCTCCACTTT. Protein product: CASRWETENSPLHF.

In its sample, this clonotype was seen a few times. The chain links TRBV11-2 to TRBJ2-7, with TRBD2 matching 10 bases. V lost 1 base, J lost 5 bases, and 2 bases stayed unmatched. Germline V CDR1 and CDR2: SGHAT, FQNNGV. The CDR3 contains 14 residues. The CDR3 sequence: CASSLVLAGHEQYF. CDR3 DNA sequence: TGTGCCAGCAGCTTAGTACTAGCGGGGCACGAGCAGTACTTC.

The table lists this clonotype with a few counts. The rearrangement links TRBV29-1 to TRBJ2-6; D not resolved. V was trimmed by 8 bases and J by 5 bases, leaving 7 bases between them. Per the germline V gene, CDR1 is SQVTM and CDR2 is ANQGSEA. The CDR3 has 11 amino acids. This chain's CDR3 is CSLYWANVLTF. CDR3 nucleotides: TGCAGCCTGTACTGGGCCAACGTCCTGACTTTC.

The gene calls are TRBV12-3 or TRBV12-4 and TRBJ2-4, with D unclear. V lost 1 base and J 6 bases, leaving 4 bases between the germline ends. This CDR3 has 12 residues. The CDR3 region is CASSLVVNIQYF. For the CDR3, the DNA is TGTGCCAGCAGTTTAGTGGTAAACATTCAGTACTTC.

V gene TRBV5-1 combines with J gene TRBJ2-7, with TRBD2 identical over 8 bases. The V gene end was trimmed by 0 bases and the J gene end by 0 bases; junction bases not matched to a gene: 8. Germline loops: CDR1 SGHRS, CDR2 YFSETQ. The CDR3 extends over 17 amino acids. DNA of the CDR3: TGCGCCAGCAGCTTGGGGACGGTAGCGGGATTCTCCTACGAGCAGTACTTC. It codes for CASSLGTVAGFSYEQYF.

In this sample, this clonotype turned up a few times. This chain joins TRBV5-1 and TRBJ1-5; D is unresolved. V was clipped by 5 bases and J by 5 bases, with 17 bases between them. The CDR3 is 15 amino acids. Germline V gene lookup returns CDR1 SGHRS and CDR2 YFSETQ. Here the CDR3 DNA reads TGCGCCAGCAGGACGGGTCTTACTGGCGATCAGCCCCAGCATTTT. This codes for CASRTGLTGDQPQHF.

V and J are TRBV27 and TRBJ2-7; 7 nucleotides agree with TRBD2. Germline CDR1 reads MNHEY; CDR2 reads SMNVEV (reference sequence). This CDR3 is built from 15 residues. V shed 3 bases, J shed 3 bases, and the junction held 8 bases outside the gene matches. The CDR3 region has the DNA TGTGCCAGCAGTTTGGTAGCGGGCGTCATCTACGAGCAGTACTTC. This encodes CASSLVAGVIYEQYF.

This clonotype was detected many times. This chain links TRBV20-1 with TRBJ2-2; 12 nucleotides agree with TRBD2. This CDR3 region has 16 residues. J gave up 4 bases and V 5 bases, and 8 bases lay outside the gene matches. CDR1 DFQATT and CDR2 SNEGSKA come from the germline V gene (reference sequence). The CDR3 is CSAYATSGRATGELFF. As DNA, the CDR3 is TGCAGTGCTTACGCGACTAGCGGGAGAGCCACCGGGGAGCTGTTTTTT.

The chain is built from TRBV6-2 or TRBV6-3 and TRBJ2-1; TRBD2 matches 12 bases. Germline V gene lookup returns CDR1 MNHEY and CDR2 SVGEGT. With V trimmed by 6 bases and J by 4 bases, 4 bases remained unmatched. The CDR3 spans 15 residues. CDR3 sequence: CASRPLAGGYNEQFF. CDR3 coding DNA: TGTGCCAGCAGACCCCTAGCGGGAGGGTACAATGAGCAGTTCTTC.

The chain has TRBV13 and TRBJ2-5; 10 bases are shared with TRBD2. The CDR3 contains 16 residues. The trim removed 5 bases at V and 2 bases at J, leaving 8 bases unmatched. Germline loops: CDR1 PRHDT, CDR2 FYEKMQ (reference sequence). The DNA of the CDR3 is TGTGCCAGCAGCCCGAGACTAGCGGGTGAACAAGAGACCCAGTACTTC. Translated: CASSPRLAGEQETQYF. Looking up the rest from reference TRBV13 and TRBJ2-5 gives the full variable domain: AAGVIQSPRHLIKEKRETATLKCYPIPRHDTVYWYQQGPGQDPQFLISFYEKMQSDKGSIPDRFSAQQFSDYHSELNMSSLELGDSALYFCASSPRLAGEQETQYFGPGTRLLVL.

The CDR3 spells CSARRMGFKSYEQYF. CDR3 nucleotide sequence: TGCAGTGCTAGAAGAATGGGGTTTAAGTCCTACGAGCAGTACTTC. The V and J genes are TRBV20-1 and TRBJ2-7; D ambiguous. The germline gives CDR1 DFQATT, CDR2 SNEGSKA (reference sequence). The CDR3 has 15 amino acids. V lost 2 bases and J lost 1, with 15 bases in between.

The chain couples TRBV7-2 to TRBJ2-5, with a tentative D call TRBD2 (5 bases). The CDR3 extends over 15 amino acids. Between the trimmed V and J ends, which lost 3 bases and 0 bases, there was a span of 11 bases. Looked up from germline, CDR1 is SGHTA and CDR2 is FQGNSA. For the CDR3, the DNA is TGTGCCAGCAGCTTCGGGGTAACCTACCAAGAGACCCAGTACTTC. Protein product: CASSFGVTYQETQYF.